This T cell receptor (beta chain) was sequenced in a study of blood T cells in healthy people across ages. This clonotype was counted between two and nine times. Antigen: not known. Together with a sample-barcoded 5' primer, a J-beta primer mix was included in a second PCR lasting 7 to 11 cycles. Every individual sample yielded 2.5 million or more paired-end reads (each containing CDR3). A single record per CDR3 protein comes from TCRdb applying MiXCR to the 5' RACE reads. Here the sample spans 550,000 to 750,000 distinct CDR3 sequences, about 21% being singletons. Staff drew around 10 milliliters of peripheral blood from each donor. V shed 5 bases and J shed 0 bases, with 11 bases lying between them. The CDR3 is 15 residues long. Germline assignment: CDR1 SGHRS and CDR2 YFSETQ. Study conclusions and caveats: The study found more naive CD4+ cells and higher diversity in long-lived than aged donors.

The TCR was taken from a man aged 70-80 years in good health. The chain joins TRBV5-1 to TRBJ2-2; perhaps TRBD1 as D (6 bases). The source material was blood. The CDR3 is CASRPGTPNTGELFF. The CDR3 region has the DNA TGCGCCAGCAGGCCCGGGACACCGAACACCGGGGAGCTGTTTTTT.